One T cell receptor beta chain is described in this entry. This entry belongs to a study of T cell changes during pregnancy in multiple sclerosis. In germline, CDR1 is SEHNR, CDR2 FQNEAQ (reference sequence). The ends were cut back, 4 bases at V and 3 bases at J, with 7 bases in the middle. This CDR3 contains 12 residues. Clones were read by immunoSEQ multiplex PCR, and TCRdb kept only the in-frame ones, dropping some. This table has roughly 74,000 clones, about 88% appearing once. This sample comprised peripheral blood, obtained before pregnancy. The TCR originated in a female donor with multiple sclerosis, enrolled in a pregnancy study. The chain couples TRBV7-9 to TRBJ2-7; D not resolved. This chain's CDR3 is CASSSPNYEQYF. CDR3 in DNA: TGTGCCAGCAGCTCCCCCAACTACGAGCAGTACTTC. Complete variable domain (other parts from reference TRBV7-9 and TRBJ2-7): DTGVSQNPRHKITKRGQNVTFRCDPISEHNRLYWYRQTLGQGPEFLTYFQNEAQLEKSRLLSDRFSAERPKGSFSTLEIQRTEQGDSAMYLCASSSPNYEQYFGPGTRLTVT.